This T cell receptor (beta chain) was sequenced during a study of blood T cell repertoires in COVID-19. The overall study: Sites across the United States, Italy and Spain contributed samples from acute and convalescent COVID-19. Sample material is recorded as cDNA or gDNA derived from T cells, B-cell-depleted T cells, or PBMCs.

V was shortened by 5 bases and J by 3 bases, with 10 bases between the two germline ends. Per the germline V gene, CDR1 is SGHTA and CDR2 is FQGTGA. The CDR3 consists of 14 residues. Participant-reported clinical history was the basis for cohort assignment. Produced via immunoSEQ multiplex PCR; TCRdb's table is partial and in-frame only. The sample lists 350,000 or so clones, 80% to 90% occurring once. The sample comprised PBMCs or T cells enriched from blood (not recorded which). The TCR was taken from a woman aged 40 to 50 with acute COVID-19. The rearrangement joins TRBV7-3 to TRBJ2-2; tentative D call: TRBD1 (6 bases). The CDR3 DNA reads as TGTGCCAGCAGCCGGGACATATACACCGGGGAGCTGTTTTTT. Encoded protein: CASSRDIYTGELFF.